The next 27 T cell receptor beta chains were all read from a single sample in a study of regulatory T cells in long-lasting Graves disease. Library construction for TCR beta used iRepertoire HTBI primers and Arm-PCR of CDR3 regions. TCRdb recomputed calls from the multiplex PCR reads with MiXCR, one row per CDR3 protein. The data hold 350,000 to 450,000 distinct CDR3 sequences, with 15% observed a single time. The time point denotes: newly diagnosed GD, antithyroid drugs for less than 3 months. From PBMCs, RNA was extracted and then used to make the TCR library. The data also belong to a second study, concerning T cells in Graves' hyperthyroidism and ophthalmopathy.

The source was peripheral blood mononuclear cells (PBMCs), collected at new diagnosis, from a patient treated with antithyroid drugs. The origin of the receptors is a woman aged 40-49 years with Graves disease.

The table lists this clonotype with a count of one. The V call is TRBV7-9, the J call TRBJ2-3; 10 bases are shared with TRBD2. J was trimmed by 3 bases and V by 5 bases; bases with no gene match: 8. The CDR3 extends over 16 amino acids. Germline values: CDR1 SEHNR, CDR2 FQNEAQ (reference sequence). The chain's CDR3 is CASSRWTSGHTDTQYF. In nucleotides, the CDR3 is TGTGCCAGCAGCAGATGGACTAGCGGACATACAGATACGCAGTATTTT.

This clonotype appeared many times. The junction shows a germline mismatch at one end, possibly a read error. The rearrangement uses TRBV6-6 and TRBJ1-1, with 7 positions matching TRBD1. Per germline, CDR1 MNHNY and CDR2 SVGAGI (reference sequence). This CDR3 has 15 amino acids. The CDR3 spells CASSYSIAGQADAFF. CDR3 nucleotides: TGTGCCAGCAGTTACTCGATCGCCGGACAGGCTGACGCTTTCTTT.

As regards this clonotype: A far larger clone lies a single base away; this is likely a read error. V is TRBV11-1 and J is TRBJ2-3; D is perhaps TRBD2 (5 bases). TRBJ2-1 explains the end of the DNA better; the J call may be wrong. The germline V gene has CDR1 SGHAT and CDR2 FQDESV (reference sequence). The CDR3 loop spans 11 amino acids. The CDR3 bases are TGTGCCAGCAGACGGGGTGATGAGCAGTTCTTC. Translated, it gives CASRRGDEQFF.

A few counts support this clonotype. This rearrangement joins TRBV20-1 to TRBJ2-5, with TRBD1 identical over 7 bases. The CDR3 loop spans 14 amino acids. In germline, CDR1 is DFQATT, CDR2 SNEGSKA (reference sequence). V gave up 6 bases and J gave up 2 bases; unmatched junction bases: 9. The CDR3 is CSALPPGQQETQYF. CDR3 bases: TGCAGTGCGCTACCCCCGGGACAGCAAGAGACCCAGTACTTC.

The rearrangement uses TRBV5-6 and TRBJ2-2; D call uncertain. V dropped 0 bases and J dropped 2 bases, with 11 bases sitting between them. The germline V gene has CDR1 SGHDT and CDR2 YYEEEE. This CDR3 has 16 residues. Here the CDR3 DNA reads TGTGCCAGCAGCTTGGTCGCTTTTCAAAACACCGGGGAGCTGTTTTTT. The encoded protein is CASSLVAFQNTGELFF.

This rearrangement joins TRBV25-1 to TRBJ1-5; tentatively, D is TRBD1 (5 bases). This CDR3 is built from 13 residues. V dropped 2 bases and J dropped 9 bases, with 11 bases sitting between them. CDR1 and CDR2 (germline): MGHDK, SYGVNS. The CDR3 here is CASSEGWGWPQHF. CDR3 coding DNA: TGTGCCAGCAGTGAAGGATGGGGGTGGCCCCAGCATTTT.

This clonotype was detected many times. The chain combines TRBV19 with TRBJ2-1; possibly TRBD1 for D (5 bases). CDR1 is LNHDA, CDR2 SQIVND, per germline (reference sequence). This CDR3 spans 12 amino acids. Trimming pared 4 bases from V and 11 bases from J, leaving 12 bases between. CDR3 nucleotides: TGTGCCAGTAGTAGGGGAAGGGGCAAGCAGTTCTTC. Translated, it gives CASSRGRGKQFF.

This clonotype was seen ten or more times. CDR3 sequence reads: CASSNREFHEQYF. In DNA form, the CDR3 reads TGTGCCAGCAGCAACCGGGAGTTCCACGAGCAGTACTTC. The chain joins TRBV12-3 or TRBV12-4 to TRBJ2-7; maybe TRBD2 (6 bases). V dropped 6 bases and J dropped 5 bases, with 14 bases sitting between them. The CDR3 is 13 residues long.

This clonotype came up many times. The chain links TRBV28 to TRBJ1-2; D uncertain. V gave up 9 bases and J gave up 5 bases, with 19 bases separating them. CDR3 length equals 14 residues. Germline assignment: CDR1 MDHEN and CDR2 SYDVKM. As DNA, the CDR3 is TGTGCCAGTACGACCGAGGCAGGATGGTATGGCTACACCTTC. Its protein is CASTTEAGWYGYTF.

This clonotype was found many times. J is TRBJ1-5 and V is TRBV27, with a possible D match to TRBD1 (5 bases). This CDR3 region has 15 residues. CDR1 and CDR2 (germline): MNHEY, SMNVEV (reference sequence). Trimming removed 0 bases from V and 2 bases from J, with 8 bases in between. The CDR3 nucleotides read TGTGCCAGCAGTTTATCAGGGGCCGGCAATCAGCCCCAGCATTTT. This gives the protein CASSLSGAGNQPQHF.

For this clonotype: This sequence is one base from a far larger clone and is likely a read error. This chain links TRBV5-4 with TRBJ1-4; D gene ambiguous. Germline lookup yields CDR1 SGHNT and CDR2 YYREEE (reference sequence). With 5 bases removed from V and 3 bases from J, the gap between germline ends came to 11 bases. The CDR3 spans 14 residues. The CDR3 reads CASSLEGANEKLFF. The DNA of the CDR3 is TGTGCCAGCAGTTTAGAGGGAGCTAATGAAAAACTGTTTTTT.

In this sample, this clonotype turned up a few times. This chain connects TRBV4-1 to TRBJ1-2; D uncertain. The germline V gene encodes CDR1 MGHRA and CDR2 YSYEKL. CDR3 length: 16 amino acids. The V gene lost 4 bases and the J gene lost 4 bases, with 19 bases spanning the gap. CDR3 region: CASSRSLGSPGYGYTF. The CDR3 nucleotides read TGCGCCAGCAGCCGGAGCTTAGGCTCCCCGGGCTATGGCTACACCTTC.

This clonotype was observed a single time. V and J are TRBV20-1 and TRBJ2-1; TRBD2 agrees at 7 bases. V was clipped by 2 bases and J by 4 bases; unmatched bases: 8. The germline gives CDR1 DFQATT, CDR2 SNEGSKA (reference sequence). The CDR3 consists of 15 residues. The CDR3 sequence is CSARRASGPYNEQFF. CDR3 nucleotides: TGCAGTGCTAGAAGGGCTAGCGGACCTTACAATGAGCAGTTCTTC.

J is TRBJ2-1 and V is TRBV11-2; TRBD1 aligns across 11 bases. Germline V lookup: CDR1 SGHAT, CDR2 FQNNGV. The CDR3 spans 14 residues. J was trimmed by 10 bases and V by 6 bases; bases with no gene match: 8. CDR3 sequence: CASSSGQGAEEQFF. CDR3 DNA sequence: TGTGCCAGCAGTTCCGGACAGGGGGCAGAGGAGCAGTTCTTC.

The V call is TRBV19, the J call TRBJ2-7, with 7 bases aligning to TRBD2. The trim removed 2 bases at V and 2 bases at J, leaving 6 bases unmatched. Per the germline V gene, CDR1 is LNHDA and CDR2 is SQIVND (reference sequence). CDR3 length: 15 amino acids. CDR3 residues: CASSISSGYTYEQYF. As DNA, the CDR3 is TGTGCCAGTAGTATAAGTAGCGGGTATACCTACGAGCAGTACTTC.

This clonotype appeared many times. CDR3 sequence reads: CASSLWTGMSQETQYF. CDR3 bases: TGTGCCAGCAGCTTGTGGACAGGGATGTCCCAAGAGACCCAGTACTTC. The chain employs TRBV11-2 and TRBJ2-5; TRBD1 matches at 8 bases. The CDR3 sequence is 16 residues long. J was trimmed by 1 base and V by 3 bases; bases with no gene match: 7. Per the germline V gene, CDR1 is SGHAT and CDR2 is FQNNGV.

This clonotype was found many times. The chain couples TRBV28 to TRBJ2-7; no definite D call. CDR1 and CDR2 (germline): MDHEN, SYDVKM. The V end lost 5 bases, the J end lost 4 bases, and 12 bases lay between the germline ends. The CDR3 spans 13 residues. This CDR3 reads CASSVTGFYEQYF. CDR3 bases: TGTGCCAGCAGTGTCACTGGATTTTACGAGCAGTACTTC.

The chain combines TRBV5-1 with TRBJ2-1; unclear D gene. There are 13 residues in the CDR3. Trimming took off 0 bases at V and 10 bases at J, with 11 bases between the two ends. Germline values: CDR1 SGHRS, CDR2 YFSETQ. The CDR3 bases are TGCGCCAGCAGCTTGGAGAATCTAGGGGAGCAGTTCTTC. It encodes CASSLENLGEQFF.

This clonotype was counted many times. The chain couples TRBV12-5 to TRBJ2-7; weak D call: TRBD1 (5 bases). The CDR3 runs 12 residues. Per germline, CDR1 LGHNT and CDR2 FRNRAP. Trimming cost V 7 bases and J 1 base, with 8 bases left between them. DNA of the CDR3: TGTGCTAGTGTTTCAGGGTCCTACGAGCAGTACTTC. It is translated as CASVSGSYEQYF.

This clonotype was picked up many times. The chain has TRBV5-1 and TRBJ1-1, with D unclear. There are 15 residues in the CDR3. Trimming took off 2 bases at V and 3 bases at J, with 14 bases between the two ends. Per germline, CDR1 SGHRS and CDR2 YFSETQ. The CDR3 here is CASSFTFGLDTEAFF. The CDR3 coding sequence is TGCGCCAGCAGCTTTACGTTTGGGTTGGACACTGAAGCTTTCTTT.

The chain has TRBV24-1 and TRBJ2-2; D assignment may be TRBD1 or TRBD2 (5 bases each). The V and J ends lost 2 bases and 2 bases respectively, with 11 bases between them. The CDR3 spans 16 residues. The germline CDR1 and CDR2 sequences are KGHDR and SFDVKD. CDR3 loop: CATSDSRDANTGELFF. As DNA, the CDR3 is TGTGCCACCAGTGATTCACGGGACGCCAACACCGGGGAGCTGTTTTTT.

In this sample, this clonotype turned up many times. This chain joins TRBV6-5 and TRBJ2-7, with a weak D call TRBD2 (5 bases). With 0 bases removed from V and 3 bases from J, the gap between germline ends came to 12 bases. The CDR3 is 15 residues long. The germline gives CDR1 MNHEY, CDR2 SVGAGI. CDR3 in amino acids: CASSYSGRRDYEQYF. CDR3 DNA: TGTGCCAGCAGTTACTCGGGCCGCCGGGACTACGAGCAGTACTTC.

This clonotype has ten or more counts. This chain joins TRBV13 and TRBJ2-7, with TRBD2 matching over 13 bases. From germline, CDR1 is PRHDT and CDR2 FYEKMQ (reference sequence). V lost 5 bases and J lost 6; bases outside the gene matches: 7. This CDR3 is 15 amino acids long. CDR3 sequence: CASSPRTSGSIEQYF. CDR3 DNA: TGTGCCAGCAGCCCCCGGACTAGCGGGAGTATCGAGCAGTACTTC.

Ten or more counts support this clonotype. V gene TRBV2 combines with J gene TRBJ2-3, with unresolved D. The CDR3 consists of 12 residues. The germline V gene encodes CDR1 SNHLY and CDR2 FYNNEI. V dropped 6 bases and J dropped 3 bases, with 7 bases sitting between them. The CDR3 region is CASSQYTDTQYF. The CDR3 DNA follows: TGTGCCAGCAGCCAGTATACAGATACGCAGTATTTT. Full variable domain (remainder filled in from reference TRBV2 and TRBJ2-3): EPEVTQTPSHQVTQMGQEVILRCVPISNHLYFYWYRQILGQKVEFLVSFYNNEISEKSEIFDDQFSVERPDGSNFTLKIRSTKLEDSAMYFCASSQYTDTQYFGPGTRLTVL.

This clonotype has a count of ten or more. V gene TRBV20-1 combines with J gene TRBJ2-7; no definite D call. The CDR3 contains 12 residues. V shed 4 bases and J shed 6 bases, with 13 bases lying between them. The germline V gene encodes CDR1 DFQATT and CDR2 SNEGSKA (reference sequence). This CDR3 reads CSATTDGIEQYF. The CDR3 nucleotides read TGCAGTGCTACAACGGATGGGATCGAGCAGTACTTC.

This clonotype has a count of ten or more. Here the CDR3 DNA reads TGCAGCGTTGAAGAGGTACGGACGAAGGGGGCTGAAGCTTTCTTT. Protein sequence: CSVEEVRTKGAEAFF. J is TRBJ1-1 and V is TRBV29-1; tentatively, D is TRBD1 (6 bases). CDR1 and CDR2 (germline): SQVTM, ANQGSEA. This CDR3 comprises 15 residues. V lost 0 bases and J 6 bases, leaving 17 bases between the germline ends.

This clonotype was counted ten times or more. The chain combines TRBV7-9 with TRBJ2-7; TRBD2 might be the D (6 bases). In germline, CDR1 is SEHNR, CDR2 FQNEAQ (reference sequence). The CDR3 covers 13 residues. Trimming removed 5 bases at V and 5 bases at J, with 13 bases between. The chain's CDR3 is CASSPGAGDEQYF. CDR3 nucleotides: TGTGCCAGCAGCCCGGGAGCAGGCGACGAGCAGTACTTC. The full variable domain, completed using reference TRBV7-9 and TRBJ2-7, is DTGVSQNPRHKITKRGQNVTFRCDPISEHNRLYWYRQTLGQGPEFLTYFQNEAQLEKSRLLSDRFSAERPKGSFSTLEIQRTEQGDSAMYLCASSPGAGDEQYFGPGTRLTVT.